This TCR beta chain was observed in a study of long-term antiretroviral therapy in people with HIV. Trimming pared 1 base from V and 0 bases from J, leaving 15 bases between. The germline V gene has CDR1 KGHSH and CDR2 LQKENI. This CDR3 is 17 amino acids long. Survey-level immunoSEQ v3.0 assays were run. Here immunoSEQ multiplex PCR was the method, and the copy in TCRdb shows in-frame clones only, minus some. This table holds about 24,000 clones, 84% found once. The input for sequencing was unsorted PBMCs, taken 3 years after starting antiretroviral therapy. This clonotype originated in a middle-aged man with HIV. The chain recombines TRBV18 with TRBJ1-1, with D unclear. In nucleotides, the CDR3 is TGTGCCAGCTCACCACTGGTCGGAAGGGTAATGAACACTGAAGCTTTCTTT. Its protein is CASSPLVGRVMNTEAFF.